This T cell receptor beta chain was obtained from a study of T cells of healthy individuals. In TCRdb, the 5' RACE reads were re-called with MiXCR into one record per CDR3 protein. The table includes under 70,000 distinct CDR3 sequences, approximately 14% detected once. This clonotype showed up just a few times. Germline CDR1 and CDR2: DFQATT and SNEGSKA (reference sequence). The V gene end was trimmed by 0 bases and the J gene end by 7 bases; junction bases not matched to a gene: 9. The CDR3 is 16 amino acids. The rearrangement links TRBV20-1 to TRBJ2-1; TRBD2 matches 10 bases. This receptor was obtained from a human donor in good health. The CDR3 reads CSARDEASGSLNEQFF. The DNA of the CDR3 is TGCAGTGCTAGAGATGAGGCTAGCGGGAGTCTTAATGAGCAGTTCTTC.